A single sample is the source of the 15 T cell receptor beta chains below, sequenced in a study of CD8 T cells in ankylosing spondylitis. Study outcomes and limitations: Ankylosing spondylitis blood seemed to carry a telltale TCR beta motif made of about 8 highly homologous variants.

No antigen has been assigned to these receptors. TCRdb used MiXCR to reprocess the 5' RACE reads, holding one entry per CDR3 protein. The top ten clones hold over 15% of a sample with roughly 700,000 distinct CDR3 sequences, under 20% of them seen once. Sequencing was performed on blood, either unsorted or a sorted T cell fraction (not recorded which). The receptor set was obtained from a male donor with ankylosing spondylitis.

J is TRBJ2-4 and V is TRBV2; D is ambiguous. CDR1 is SNHLY, CDR2 FYNNEI, per germline. V was pared by 3 bases and J by 3 bases, with 12 bases between. This CDR3 is 15 amino acids long. The CDR3 loop is CASSDRAVGKNIQYF. The CDR3 region has the DNA TGTGCCAGCAGTGATAGGGCCGTTGGCAAAAACATTCAGTACTTC. Combining the CDR3 with reference TRBV2 and TRBJ2-4 gives the whole variable domain EPEVTQTPSHQVTQMGQEVILRCVPISNHLYFYWYRQILGQKVEFLVSFYNNEISEKSEIFDDQFSVERPDGSNFTLKIRSTKLEDSAMYFCASSDRAVGKNIQYFGAGTRLSVL.

This clonotype came up a few times. The chain couples TRBV21-1 to TRBJ1-1. TRBV21-1 is a known pseudogene. This CDR3 comprises 13 residues. The CDR3 DNA reads as TGTGCCAGCACCTCACGGCCGTACACTGAAGCTTTCTTT. This encodes CASTSRPYTEAFF.

V usage is TRBV5-5 and J usage is TRBJ2-3, with TRBD1 matching 8 bases. Germline V gene data show CDR1 as SGHKS and CDR2 as YYEKEE (reference sequence). This CDR3 comprises 15 residues. J gave up 2 bases and V 4 bases, and 6 bases lay outside the gene matches. The CDR3 DNA sequence: TGTGCCAGCAGCCCAGGACAGGGCCCCACAGATACGCAGTATTTT. This translates into CASSPGQGPTDTQYF.

For the CDR3, the DNA is TGTGCCAGCAGTGAAAGGCCCCCCCGCTCCTACAATGAGCAGTTCTTC. Its translation is CASSERPPRSYNEQFF. The chain carries TRBV6-1 and TRBJ2-1; D remains unclear. Germline V lookup: CDR1 MNHNS, CDR2 SASEGT. The CDR3 is 16 residues long. V was cut by 2 bases and J by 0 bases, with 11 bases left in between.

This clonotype showed up just a few times. The chain couples TRBV12-3 or TRBV12-4 to TRBJ1-1; no clear D. The CDR3 runs 13 residues. The ends were cut back, 6 bases at V and 4 bases at J, with 12 bases in the middle. The CDR3: CASSWYGFTEAFF. DNA for the CDR3: TGTGCCAGCAGCTGGTACGGGTTCACTGAAGCTTTCTTT.

The chain links TRBV5-5 to TRBJ2-7; TRBD2 might be the D (6 bases). CDR3 length equals 14 residues. V lost 1 base to trimming and J lost 5 bases, with 13 bases between them. In germline, CDR1 is SGHKS, CDR2 YYEKEE (reference sequence). CDR3 coding DNA: TGTGCCAGCAGCTTGTTTGGCGGGGCGGACGAGCAGTACTTC. It is translated as CASSLFGGADEQYF. The entire variable domain, with the rest obtained from reference TRBV5-5 and TRBJ2-7, is as follows: DAGVTQSPTHLIKTRGQQVTLRCSPISGHKSVSWYQQVLGQGPQFIFQYYEKEERGRGNFPDRFSARQFPNYSSELNVNALLLGDSALYLCASSLFGGADEQYFGPGTRLTVT.

As DNA, the CDR3 is TGTGCCAGCAGCAAATTCACGGGTTCGGGAGCATACGAGCAGTACTTC. This gives the protein CASSKFTGSGAYEQYF. This sequence joins TRBV21-1 and TRBJ2-7; the DNA was not compared with TRBD2, the D call given in the table. TRBV21-1 constitutes a pseudogene. There are 16 residues in the CDR3.

In its sample, this clonotype was seen a few times. This chain uses TRBV20-1 with TRBJ2-1; D is undetermined. Looked up from germline, CDR1 is DFQATT and CDR2 is SNEGSKA (reference sequence). The CDR3 has 14 amino acids. Trimming removed 3 bases from V and 0 bases from J, with 9 bases in between. The CDR3 region is CSASRLSSYNEQFF. Written as DNA, the CDR3 is TGCAGTGCTAGCAGGCTGAGCTCCTACAATGAGCAGTTCTTC.

V and J are TRBV5-1 and TRBJ1-2, with a tentative D call TRBD1 (5 bases). V was pared by 4 bases and J by 7 bases, with 17 bases between. CDR1 SGHRS and CDR2 YFSETQ come from the germline V gene. The CDR3 has 14 amino acids. The CDR3 loop is CASSLDGAGGGYTF. CDR3 sequence (DNA): TGCGCCAGCAGCCTCGACGGGGCGGGAGGTGGCTACACCTTC.

V usage is TRBV7-2 and J usage is TRBJ2-7, with TRBD2 identical over 11 bases. Germline V lookup: CDR1 SGHTA, CDR2 FQGNSA. J gave up 2 bases and V 1 base, and 7 bases lay outside the gene matches. CDR3 length: 17 amino acids. CDR3 residues: CASSLVASGRTTYEQYF. CDR3 DNA sequence: TGTGCCAGCAGCTTAGTTGCTAGCGGGAGGACTACCTACGAGCAGTACTTC.

This chain uses TRBV7-3 with TRBJ2-1; 15 positions agree with TRBD2. Germline trimming cut 5 bases from V and 8 bases from J; bases unmatched to any gene: 10. The CDR3 runs to 17 residues. The germline V gene encodes CDR1 SGHTA and CDR2 FQGTGA. The CDR3 DNA reads TGTGCCAGCAGCCCCAGGACTAGCGGGGGGGCCCTTGATGAGCAGTTCTTC. It codes for CASSPRTSGGALDEQFF. Supplemented by reference TRBV7-3 and TRBJ2-1, the full variable domain reads GAGVSQTPSNKVTEKGKYVELRCDPISGHTALYWYRQSLGQGPEFLIYFQGTGAADDSGLPNDRFFAVRPEGSVSTLKIQRTERGDSAVYLCASSPRTSGGALDEQFFGPGTRLTVL.

The CDR3 nucleotides are TGTGCCAGCATAGTCGGGGACACTGAAGCTTTCTTT. Encoded protein: CASIVGDTEAFF. The chain joins TRBV2 to TRBJ1-1; D is unclear. This CDR3 is built from 12 residues. Germline V gives CDR1 SNHLY, CDR2 FYNNEI. The ends were cut back, 7 bases at V and 3 bases at J, with 9 bases in the middle.

This clonotype was seen a few times. The gene calls are TRBV5-1 and TRBJ2-1; 8 positions agree with TRBD2. The V and J ends lost 5 bases and 5 bases, in that order; junction bases with no gene match: 6. CDR3 size: 14 residues. Looked up from germline, CDR1 is SGHRS and CDR2 is YFSETQ. CDR3 protein: CASRLAEWDNEQFF. DNA for the CDR3: TGCGCCAGCAGACTAGCGGAGTGGGACAATGAGCAGTTCTTC.

The sample holds a few counts of this clonotype. The rearrangement joins TRBV5-1 to TRBJ2-2; no clear D gene. Germline V gene sequence: CDR1 SGHRS, CDR2 YFSETQ. V lost 2 bases to trimming and J lost 1 base, with 9 bases between them. The CDR3 is 15 residues long. CDR3 sequence reads: CASSFITVNTGELFF. The CDR3 bases are TGCGCCAGCAGCTTTATAACGGTGAACACCGGGGAGCTGTTTTTT.

This clonotype was counted a few times. This chain links TRBV27 with TRBJ2-1; D might be TRBD2 (6 bases). The germline V and J ends were trimmed by 6 bases and 4 bases, with 16 bases remaining between them. The CDR3 runs 15 residues. The germline gives CDR1 MNHEY, CDR2 SMNVEV (reference sequence). CDR3 nucleotides: TGTGCCAGCAGCTCACTAGCCCGGGAGTACAATGAGCAGTTCTTC. Translated: CASSSLAREYNEQFF.